This T cell receptor (beta chain) was profiled in a study of T cell repertoires in cytomegalovirus infection. Looking at the study overall: Both a matching HLA type and CMV infection were indicated by public TCR beta signatures. Whole-study results and caveats: Cumulative frequency (of public TCR beta family members) identified carriers of CMV plus the relevant HLA.

TCRdb analysed the reads with MiXCR anew, one entry per CDR3 protein. The sample lists around 260,000 distinct CDR3 sequences; over 8% were seen once. This clonotype has at least ten counts. Its specificity is unknown. The CDR3 length is 18 residues. V gave up 5 bases and J gave up 2 bases; unmatched junction bases: 16. This sequence originates from a human donor in good health (CMV status not recorded). Some clones in this sample may be carry-over from other donors' samples. The chain employs TRBV12-3 or TRBV12-4 and TRBJ2-7; TRBD1 matches at 9 bases. Sequenced material: PBMCs. CDR3: CASSTGTGRRFSPYEQYF. The CDR3 DNA reads TGTGCCAGCAGTACCGGGACAGGGCGGAGGTTTTCCCCCTACGAGCAGTACTTC.